The clone carrying this T cell receptor beta chain has just a few counts. The antigen is not known. These data originate in a study of cytomegalovirus exposure and HLA in healthy donors. Regarding the study as a whole: Presence/absence analyses treated sequencing depth as roughly uniform across donors.

Trimming took 4 bases from V and 12 from J, leaving 13 bases between them. Looked up from germline, CDR1 is MNHEY and CDR2 is SMNVEV (reference sequence). This CDR3 has 12 amino acids. The PCR had 60 Vbeta and 13 Jbeta primers. Clones were sequenced by immunoSEQ multiplex PCR, and TCRdb holds only the in-frame ones, with some missing. The sample shows fewer than 200,000 clones, roughly an eighth of them seen only once. This sequence originates from a man in his fifties or sixties in good health and CMV-seropositive. The specimen sequenced was PBMCs. The rearrangement joins TRBV27 to TRBJ2-1; D may be TRBD1 (5 bases). As DNA, the CDR3 is TGTGCCAGCAGTTCAATTGACAGATTGCAGTTCTTC. The encoded protein is CASSSIDRLQFF.